A single count supports the clone carrying this T cell receptor (beta chain). Germline V CDR1 and CDR2: MNHEY, SVGAGI. Trimming removed 5 bases from V and 3 bases from J; junction bases left unmatched: 6. CDR3 length equals 15 residues. These data come from a study of shared clonotypes between healthy human individuals. Some clones are missing from TCRdb's copy, which holds only in-frame ones; the method was immunoSEQ multiplex PCR. The sample consists of about 1.5 million clones, 95% to 99% of them appearing once. The gene calls are TRBV6-5 and TRBJ2-1; 8 nucleotides line up with TRBD2. Sample: naive CD4+ T cells sorted from blood. Subset here: CD45RA+ positively selected. The receptor was isolated from a man aged 25 to 40 in good health. CDR3 protein: CASSPLAGIYNEQFF. The CDR3 nucleotides read TGTGCCAGCAGTCCTTTAGCGGGAATCTACAATGAGCAGTTCTTC.